This TCR beta chain was found in a study of technical replicates of blood from a few donors. Clones were read by immunoSEQ multiplex PCR, and TCRdb kept only the in-frame ones, dropping some. The sample lists 80,000 to 90,000 clones, roughly 94% occurring once. V lost 1 base and J 6 bases, leaving 15 bases between the germline ends. This CDR3 has 15 residues. CDR1 LNHDA and CDR2 SQIVND come from the germline V gene (reference sequence). V is TRBV19 and J is TRBJ2-5; weak D call: TRBD1 (6 bases). Input material: T cells isolated from PBMCs. The origin of this receptor is a human donor in good health. CDR3 loop: CASSIVPQTGQTQYF. Written as DNA, the CDR3 is TGTGCCAGTAGTATAGTCCCCCAGACAGGACAGACCCAGTACTTC.